This T cell receptor beta chain was sequenced for a study of T cell repertoires in cytomegalovirus infection. Study-wide context: Indications came from public TCR beta signatures; they pointed to CMV infection and to a matching HLA type.

General study findings and limits: Across the ex vivo response, the dominant clonotypes were HLA-C-restricted CMV-specific TCR beta clonotypes. Cumulative frequency (of public TCR beta family members) identified carriers of CMV plus the relevant HLA.

This clonotype was picked up many times. What it recognizes is unknown. One entry per CDR3 protein results from TCRdb running MiXCR on the reads. The table includes a few hundred thousand distinct CDR3 sequences, roughly an eighth detected once. The V and J ends lost 4 bases and 7 bases, in that order; junction bases with no gene match: 10. The CDR3 contains 17 residues. Germline V gene sequence: CDR1 SGHTA, CDR2 FQGNSA. The chain carries TRBV7-2 and TRBJ2-2; 12 bases align to TRBD2. The sequencing sample was made of PBMCs. The receptor was derived from a human donor in good health (CMV status not recorded). Some clones in this sample may be carry-over from other donors' samples. CDR3 sequence reads: CASSSYSSGRAHGELFF. Here the CDR3 DNA reads TGTGCCAGCAGCTCTTACTCTAGCGGGAGGGCCCACGGGGAGCTGTTTTTT.